This TCR beta chain was recorded in a study of T cell changes during pregnancy in multiple sclerosis. This clone was seen more than once but under ten times. From germline, CDR1 is SGHRS and CDR2 YFSETQ. This CDR3 is built from 14 residues. Trimming stripped 6 bases from V and 0 bases from J, with 12 bases between. Here immunoSEQ multiplex PCR was the method, and the copy in TCRdb shows in-frame clones only, minus some. The sample contains roughly 70,000 clones, almost 95% of which appear only once. Source: peripheral blood, taken before pregnancy. The chain has TRBV5-1 and TRBJ1-1; D unresolved. The origin of this receptor is a female donor with multiple sclerosis, enrolled in a pregnancy study. CDR3 residues: CASNPNGMNTEAFF. As DNA, the CDR3 is TGCGCCAGCAATCCAAACGGGATGAACACTGAAGCTTTCTTT.